This T cell receptor beta chain appears in the sequencing data of a study of cytomegalovirus exposure and HLA in healthy donors listed by TCRdb under 2017. Turning to the overall study: The roughly 670 repertoires of the first cohort and the roughly 120 validation repertoires were produced on the same platform, according to a later analysis. The study was designed to test whether signatures of past pathogen exposure could be identified by cataloging public T cell receptors. Besides the first cohort of under 700 subjects, a separate validation cohort made up of around 120 different subjects was used. To predict cytomegalovirus infection status, the study combined high-throughput TCR immunosequencing, statistical association of individual TCRs with disease status, and machine learning.

A single count supports this clone. What antigen it recognizes has not been identified. Qualities for individual bases were not recorded, and no much larger clone is one base off. Donors formed part of the validation cohort, which comprised over a hundred subjects and was distinct from the first cohort of 690 or so subjects. General conclusions and limits of the study: All 120 or so repertoires were used to score co-occurrence in the validation cohort in a later analysis, because that analysis had no HLA typing for the cohort. In the study, about 150 TCR beta chains were listed as associated with cytomegalovirus. The authors suggested that the approach could potentially be generalized to other disease states and immunological phenotypes. Subsequent analysis determined that TCRs grouped into clusters in the first cohort also showed a tendency toward co-occurrence across the roughly 120 validation repertoires, and 85% to 95% of cluster scores exceeded 0. In vitro tests confirmed that three of the cytomegalovirus-associated TCR beta chains recognize cytomegalovirus antigens. While some public TCRs were present in many individuals, most TCR sequences turned up only very rarely across donors. In both the original and validation cohorts, the classifier was reported to diagnose cytomegalovirus status with high specificity and sensitivity.

The V and J ends are trimmed by 3 bases and 0 bases, leaving 13 bases between them. CDR3 length: 16 amino acids, cysteine to phenylalanine. Only the CDR3 region is kept as DNA, spanning 48 bases read in frame from base 1. CDR1 ENHRY and CDR2 SYGVKD were looked up in the germline V gene. Library creation used the immunoSEQ multiplex PCR assay. Per the source publication's procedure: A statistical classification framework was developed to diagnose cytomegalovirus status using the catalog of TCR beta chain sequences. Sourced from immuneACCESS, this table was stored by TCRdb with only in-frame sequences that have V and J called. A share of the clones is absent; for the studies checked, an unresolved V gene accounts for under half, and the remainder has no known explanation. That table gives V, J and clone size, and the DNA gave D and trimming. The sample table contains fewer than 200,000 clones; only one count was recorded for about 89% of them. The top ten clonotypes cover approximately 2.4% of the sample.

The source material was PBMCs. The receptor was isolated from a young man in good health and CMV-seropositive. The chain is made from TRBV10-3 and TRBJ2-3, with the D gene not clear enough to name. The CDR3 protein: CAISDAAFTSTDTQYF. The DNA sequence is given as TGTGCCATCAGTGACGCGGCATTTACTAGCACAGATACGCAGTATTTT.